Presented here are 30 T cell receptor beta chains from one specimen sequenced in a study of cytomegalovirus exposure and HLA in healthy donors. Here immunoSEQ multiplex PCR was the method, and the copy in TCRdb shows in-frame clones only, minus some. The repertoire holds a few hundred thousand clones, roughly 85% seen once, with roughly 0.8% in the top ten. The sample taken for sequencing was PBMCs. The receptors originated from a woman younger than 30 in good health and CMV-seronegative.

The chain joins TRBV19 to TRBJ1-5; D perhaps matches TRBD1 (5 bases). V lost 4 bases and J lost 5, with 12 bases in between. In germline, CDR1 is LNHDA, CDR2 SQIVND (reference sequence). CDR3 size: 14 residues. CDR3 DNA: TGTGCCAGTAGTACGTCAGGGTACGATCAGCCCCAGCATTTT. Translated: CASSTSGYDQPQHF.

The gene calls are TRBV19 and TRBJ1-5; no definite D call. This CDR3 has 13 amino acids. V lost 5 bases and J lost 3, with 8 bases in between. Per the germline V gene, CDR1 is LNHDA and CDR2 is SQIVND (reference sequence). The CDR3 nucleotides are TGTGCCAGTAGTCAGGTCCTCAATCAGCCCCAGCATTTT. This codes for CASSQVLNQPQHF.

The chain has TRBV5-1 and TRBJ1-2; 10 bases match TRBD1. J was trimmed by 7 bases and V by 4 bases; bases with no gene match: 10. The germline gives CDR1 SGHRS, CDR2 YFSETQ. The CDR3 runs 15 residues. The CDR3 sequence is CASSAGTGELSGYTF. As DNA, the CDR3 is TGCGCCAGCAGCGCCGGGACAGGGGAATTAAGTGGCTACACCTTC.

The chain carries TRBV28 and TRBJ2-1, with 9 bases fitting TRBD1. CDR1 is MDHEN, CDR2 SYDVKM, per germline. This CDR3 contains 15 residues. The V gene end was trimmed by 7 bases and the J gene end by 3 bases; junction bases not matched to a gene: 7. The CDR3 DNA is TGTGCCAGCAATACCGGGACAGGGATCTACAATGAGCAGTTCTTC. It codes for CASNTGTGIYNEQFF.

The chain combines TRBV2 with TRBJ2-5; 8 bases match TRBD1. The V segment lost 7 bases and the J segment 6 bases; nucleotides outside the gene matches: 7. The length of the CDR3 is 13 residues. Germline CDR1 SNHLY, CDR2 FYNNEI. CDR3 DNA sequence: TGTGCCAGCACCGACGACAGGGGTCAGACCCAGTACTTC. It specifies CASTDDRGQTQYF. The variable domain in full, completed from reference TRBV2 and TRBJ2-5, reads EPEVTQTPSHQVTQMGQEVILRCVPISNHLYFYWYRQILGQKVEFLVSFYNNEISEKSEIFDDQFSVERPDGSNFTLKIRSTKLEDSAMYFCASTDDRGQTQYFGPGTRLLVL.

The CDR3 sequence is CSVDSGQGVSGYTF. CDR3 nucleotide sequence: TGCAGCGTTGACTCCGGACAGGGCGTGTCTGGCTACACCTTC. The J gene is TRBJ1-2, the V gene TRBV29-1; TRBD1 agrees at 8 bases. The germline gives CDR1 SQVTM, CDR2 ANQGSEA. CDR3 size: 14 residues. V trimming: 3 bases; J trimming: 7 bases; junction bases outside the gene matches: 10.

J is TRBJ2-5 and V is TRBV30; 9 nucleotides align to TRBD2. CDR1 and CDR2 (germline): GTSNPN, SVGIG (reference sequence). The CDR3 spans 12 residues. CDR3 amino acids: CAGSGSGETQYF. The CDR3 DNA is TGTGCTGGTAGCGGGAGTGGGGAGACCCAGTACTTC.

The rearrangement joins TRBV25-1 to TRBJ1-2, with 7 bases identical to TRBD1. V was pared by 4 bases and J by 4 bases, with 6 bases of the junction left unmatched. The CDR3 is made up of 14 amino acids. The germline gives CDR1 MGHDK, CDR2 SYGVNS. In DNA, the CDR3 is TGTGCCAGCAGTGGCGACAGGGCTTTCTATGGCTACACCTTC. This translates into CASSGDRAFYGYTF.

The chain links TRBV7-2 to TRBJ1-2; 7 bases line up with TRBD1. The CDR3 has 14 residues. Germline-derived CDR1 and CDR2 are SGHTA and FQGNSA. The ends lost 5 bases at V and 5 bases at J; junction bases unmatched: 8. Here the CDR3 DNA reads TGTGCCAGCAGCCCCGGGACAGATAATTATGGCTACACCTTC. This encodes CASSPGTDNYGYTF.

CDR3 in DNA: TGTGCCAGCAGCCCCTGGGGCGGGAGCCCCACCGGGGAGCTGTTTTTT. Translation gives CASSPWGGSPTGELFF. This rearrangement joins TRBV27 to TRBJ2-2, with 7 bases that match TRBD2. Germline V gene lookup returns CDR1 MNHEY and CDR2 SMNVEV (reference sequence). The V and J ends lost 6 bases and 4 bases, in that order; junction bases with no gene match: 11. The CDR3 consists of 16 residues.

This chain's CDR3 is CASRNLGPTGNEQFF. The CDR3 DNA reads TGTGCCAGTCGCAACTTGGGGCCCACTGGCAATGAGCAGTTCTTC. This rearrangement joins TRBV19 to TRBJ2-1, with D perhaps matching TRBD1 (5 bases). Deletions cut 8 bases from V and 6 bases from J, with 20 bases between. This CDR3 comprises 15 residues. Germline V gene data show CDR1 as LNHDA and CDR2 as SQIVND (reference sequence).

V gene TRBV5-1 combines with J gene TRBJ1-1; no reliable D call. Germline values: CDR1 SGHRS, CDR2 YFSETQ. CDR3 length equals 13 residues. V lost 2 bases and J 4 bases, leaving 9 bases between the germline ends. CDR3 in DNA: TGCGCCAGCAGCTTAAATGAGGGCACTGAAGCTTTCTTT. Translated, it gives CASSLNEGTEAFF.

The chain joins TRBV4-1 to TRBJ2-7; 7 bases line up with TRBD1. CDR1 is MGHRA and CDR2 is YSYEKL in the germline V gene. After removal of 1 base from V and 3 bases from J, the junction contained 6 bases not matched to a gene. This CDR3 has 15 amino acids. The CDR3 is CASSQGWGQYYEQYF. In DNA form, the CDR3 reads TGCGCCAGCAGCCAAGGCTGGGGACAGTACTACGAGCAGTACTTC.

J is TRBJ1-1 and V is TRBV2, with 7 bases identical to TRBD1. With 6 bases clipped from V and 3 bases from J, the junction kept 4 bases outside the gene matches. Germline assignment: CDR1 SNHLY and CDR2 FYNNEI. The CDR3 runs to 13 residues. CDR3 amino acids: CASREQGDTEAFF. In nucleotides, the CDR3 is TGTGCCAGCAGGGAGCAGGGGGACACTGAAGCTTTCTTT.

The V and J genes are TRBV18 and TRBJ1-4; TRBD1 is a possible D gene (5 bases). The CDR3 runs to 14 residues. CDR1 is KGHSH and CDR2 is LQKENI in the germline V gene. Trimming shortened V by 1 base and J by 6 bases, and 9 bases separated the two germline ends. The CDR3, as DNA: TGTGCCAGCTCACCACTGTCGGGGGATGAAAAACTGTTTTTT. Amino acids: CASSPLSGDEKLFF.

The gene calls are TRBV28 and TRBJ2-1; D is possibly TRBD1 (5 bases). The CDR3 is 12 amino acids. Germline-derived CDR1 and CDR2 are MDHEN and SYDVKM. V was trimmed by 6 bases and J by 12 bases, leaving 15 bases between them. The CDR3 bases are TGTGCCAGCAGAGTTTCCGTAGGGGTGCAGTTCTTC. Translating it yields CASRVSVGVQFF.

This rearrangement joins TRBV7-2 to TRBJ1-2; 8 bases agree with TRBD1. The CDR3 is 15 residues long. After removal of 1 base from V and 7 bases from J, the junction contained 8 bases not matched to a gene. Germline CDR1 is SGHTA and CDR2 is FQGNSA. CDR3 bases: TGTGCCAGCAGCTTAGGAACAGGGGGATCTTTTGGCTACACCTTC. Its protein is CASSLGTGGSFGYTF.

V usage is TRBV11-2 and J usage is TRBJ2-3, with TRBD2 identical over 16 bases. After removal of 4 bases from V and 5 bases from J, the junction contained 6 bases not matched to a gene. Germline-derived CDR1 and CDR2 are SGHAT and FQNNGV. The CDR3 has 17 amino acids. The CDR3: CASSSGLAGGPVDTQYF. The CDR3 DNA reads as TGTGCCAGCAGCTCGGGACTAGCGGGAGGGCCGGTAGATACGCAGTATTTT.

The CDR3 loop reads CASSFLTTYSGANVLTF. The DNA of the CDR3 is TGTGCCAGCAGCTTTCTTACAACGTATTCCGGGGCCAACGTCCTGACTTTC. V is TRBV27 and J is TRBJ2-6; D is uncertain. With 6 bases removed from V and 4 bases from J, the gap between germline ends came to 19 bases. This CDR3 has 17 residues. CDR1 and CDR2 (germline): MNHEY, SMNVEV (reference sequence).

This clone has a single count. The chain couples TRBV7-3 to TRBJ2-3; TRBD1 matches 10 bases. Looked up from germline, CDR1 is SGHTA and CDR2 is FQGTGA. V shed 5 bases, J shed 4 bases, and the junction held 9 bases outside the gene matches. This CDR3 region has 16 residues. CDR3 sequence: CASSPSGDRGADTQYF. The CDR3 coding sequence is TGTGCCAGCAGCCCCTCGGGGGACAGGGGTGCAGATACGCAGTATTTT.

This clone occurred once. The CDR3 here is CASSGQGVGNTIYF. CDR3 bases: TGTGCCAGCAGTGGGCAGGGTGTTGGAAACACCATATATTTT. This chain links TRBV28 with TRBJ1-3; D perhaps matches TRBD1 (5 bases). This CDR3 is built from 14 residues. Looked up from germline, CDR1 is MDHEN and CDR2 is SYDVKM. Trimming took off 5 bases at V and 3 bases at J, with 11 bases between the two ends.

This chain uses TRBV18 with TRBJ2-7, with D perhaps TRBD2 (5 bases). Deletions cut 0 bases from V and 4 bases from J, with 16 bases between. The CDR3 has 16 amino acids. Per the germline V gene, CDR1 is KGHSH and CDR2 is LQKENI. Here the CDR3 reads CASSPPWAEGSYEQYF. The CDR3 nucleotides read TGTGCCAGCTCACCACCCTGGGCAGAGGGTAGTTACGAGCAGTACTTC.

The table lists this clone with a few counts. V is TRBV27 and J is TRBJ1-1; D ambiguous. This CDR3 has 15 amino acids. The V end was cut by 7 bases, the J end by 5 bases, with 20 bases between. Germline V gene sequence: CDR1 MNHEY, CDR2 SMNVEV (reference sequence). Written as DNA, the CDR3 is TGTGCCAGCAATTCCCCTGCGGGCCACGGGACTGAAGCTTTCTTT. This translates into CASNSPAGHGTEAFF.

This chain connects TRBV2 to TRBJ2-1; possibly TRBD1 for D (5 bases). Germline V gene data show CDR1 as SNHLY and CDR2 as FYNNEI. The CDR3 spans 14 residues. Trimming took 6 bases from V and 5 from J, leaving 14 bases between them. The CDR3 DNA is TGTGCCAGCAGGCCCAGGGAAACCGACAATGAGCAGTTCTTC. It codes for CASRPRETDNEQFF. Complete variable domain (other parts from reference TRBV2 and TRBJ2-1): EPEVTQTPSHQVTQMGQEVILRCVPISNHLYFYWYRQILGQKVEFLVSFYNNEISEKSEIFDDQFSVERPDGSNFTLKIRSTKLEDSAMYFCASRPRETDNEQFFGPGTRLTVL.

The genes are TRBV6-4 and TRBJ2-7, with TRBD1 matching over 9 bases. The J segment lost 4 bases and the V segment lost 6 bases, leaving 10 bases of the junction unmatched. This CDR3 contains 15 residues. Looked up from germline, CDR1 is MRHNA and CDR2 is SNTAGT. The CDR3 loop is CASSPDRGTSYEQYF. The CDR3 DNA reads as TGTGCCAGCAGCCCCGACAGGGGGACCTCTTACGAGCAGTACTTC.

To note about this clone: Its ends do not fully match the called genes, so a read error is possible. V usage is TRBV5-6 and J usage is TRBJ2-7, with a weak D call TRBD1 (5 bases). This CDR3 has 12 residues. From germline, CDR1 is SGHDT and CDR2 YYEEEE. CDR3 region: CASTALGRTWNF. CDR3 coding DNA: TGTGCCAGCACCGCTCTGGGTAGGACATGGAACTTC.

J is TRBJ2-7 and V is TRBV25-1; D might be TRBD2 (6 bases). Trimming took 6 bases from V and 1 from J, leaving 16 bases between them. The CDR3 covers 15 residues. The V gene's germline CDR1 is MGHDK and CDR2 SYGVNS. CDR3 in amino acids: CASSGGQGLSYEQYF. As DNA, the CDR3 is TGTGCCAGCAGCGGAGGGCAGGGTTTATCCTACGAGCAGTACTTC.

This chain connects TRBV9 to TRBJ2-2, with a weak D call TRBD2 (5 bases). The CDR3 totals 16 residues. CDR1 SGDLS and CDR2 YYNGEE come from the germline V gene. V was shortened by 3 bases and J by 3 bases, with 15 bases between the two germline ends. Here the CDR3 DNA reads TGTGCCAGCAGCGCCGCGTTGCGGACTTACACCGGGGAGCTGTTTTTT. Amino acid sequence: CASSAALRTYTGELFF.

The V gene is TRBV7-2, the J gene TRBJ1-2; D ambiguous. In germline, CDR1 is SGHTA, CDR2 FQGNSA. This CDR3 is built from 13 residues. The V and J ends lost 2 bases and 8 bases respectively, with 12 bases between them. The CDR3 nucleotides are TGTGCCAGCAGCTTAAGTCCCCAGTCGGGCTACACCTTC. Its translation is CASSLSPQSGYTF.

The sample holds a few counts of this clone. The chain is built from TRBV6-5 and TRBJ1-2, with D unclear. The CDR3 spans 12 residues. The germline CDR1 and CDR2 sequences are MNHEY and SVGAGI. V gave up 5 bases and J gave up 0 bases, with 4 bases separating them. The DNA for the CDR3 is TGTGCCAGCAGTCTAGCTAACTATGGCTACACCTTC. It specifies CASSLANYGYTF.